Listed below are T cell receptor beta chains from one sample, sequenced in a study of cytomegalovirus exposure and HLA in healthy donors. Repertoires were generated with immunoSEQ multiplex PCR, while TCRdb's copy carries only in-frame clones and drops some. The data contain over 200,000 clones, approximately 83% of them singletons. Sequencing input: PBMCs. These receptors all come from a woman between 25 and 40 years old in good health and CMV-seropositive. The CDR3 runs from the conserved cysteine through the conserved F or W. A D gene is named only where the DNA matches it firmly. A row's size may be missing; if present it is once, few, many or a size class.

cdr3_aa: CAWSVGVGDTGELFF; cdr3_nt: TGTGCCTGGAGCGTGGGAGTAGGGGACACCGGGGAGCTGTTTTTT; j_call: TRBJ2-2; clone_size: once; d_call: NA; v_call: TRBV30
cdr3_aa: CASNRGTGDKPQHF; cdr3_nt: TGTGCCAGCAACCGCGGGACAGGGGATAAGCCCCAGCATTTT; j_call: TRBJ1-5; clone_size: once; d_call: TRBD1; v_call: TRBV2
cdr3_aa: CASLARPRGPFDQHQPQHF; cdr3_nt: TGTGCCAGCTTAGCCAGGCCCAGGGGGCCTTTCGACCAACATCAGCCCCAGCATTTT; j_call: TRBJ1-5; clone_size: NA; d_call: TRBD1; v_call: TRBV19
cdr3_aa: CASSLGLAGSYEQYF; cdr3_nt: TGTGCCAGCAGCCTGGGACTAGCGGGGTCCTACGAGCAGTACTTC; j_call: TRBJ2-7; clone_size: NA; d_call: TRBD2; v_call: TRBV7-2
cdr3_aa: CASSFEAGVGETQYF; cdr3_nt: TGCGCCAGCAGCTTCGAAGCGGGAGTTGGGGAGACCCAGTACTTC; j_call: TRBJ2-5; clone_size: few; d_call: TRBD2; v_call: TRBV5-1
cdr3_aa: CAIGQGGLGTEAFF; cdr3_nt: TGTGCCATAGGACAGGGTGGTTTGGGCACTGAAGCTTTCTTT; j_call: TRBJ1-1; clone_size: NA; d_call: TRBD1; v_call: TRBV10-3
cdr3_aa: CASSLTRDWEQYF; cdr3_nt: TGTGCCAGCAGTTTAACAAGGGATTGGGAGCAGTACTTC; j_call: TRBJ2-7; clone_size: NA; d_call: NA; v_call: TRBV27
cdr3_aa: CASSLRMGTYEQYF; cdr3_nt: TGCGCCAGCAGCTTGAGGATGGGCACCTACGAGCAGTACTTC; j_call: TRBJ2-7; clone_size: NA; d_call: NA; v_call: TRBV5-1
cdr3_aa: CAWSSKNIQYF; cdr3_nt: TGTGCCTGGAGTTCAAAAAACATTCAGTACTTC; j_call: TRBJ2-4; clone_size: NA; d_call: NA; v_call: TRBV30
cdr3_aa: CASSLGVGTGYSYEQYF; cdr3_nt: TGTGCCAGCAGCTTAGGTGTGGGGACAGGGTATTCCTACGAGCAGTACTTC; j_call: TRBJ2-7; clone_size: NA; d_call: TRBD1; v_call: TRBV7-2
cdr3_aa: CASSYSVIGLGREAFF; cdr3_nt: TGTGCCAGCAGTTACTCGGTTATCGGCCTCGGACGGGAAGCTTTCTTT; j_call: TRBJ1-1; clone_size: once; d_call: NA; v_call: TRBV6-5
cdr3_aa: CAWRLTHSGNTIYF; cdr3_nt: TGTGCCTGGAGATTGACTCACTCTGGAAACACCATATATTTT; j_call: TRBJ1-3; clone_size: NA; d_call: NA; v_call: TRBV30
cdr3_aa: CAIRRQEDQPQHF; cdr3_nt: TGTGCCATCAGAAGACAGGAGGATCAGCCCCAGCATTTT; j_call: TRBJ1-5; clone_size: NA; d_call: NA; v_call: TRBV10-3
cdr3_aa: CASSPTGTPLYEQYF; cdr3_nt: TGCGCCAGCAGCCCAACCGGGACCCCTCTTTACGAGCAGTACTTC; j_call: TRBJ2-7; clone_size: once; d_call: NA; v_call: TRBV5-1
cdr3_aa: CASSIGQGNTEAFF; cdr3_nt: TGTGCCAGCAGCATCGGACAGGGGAACACTGAAGCTTTCTTT; j_call: TRBJ1-1; clone_size: NA; d_call: TRBD1; v_call: TRBV5-4
cdr3_aa: CASSFTGHNQPQHF; cdr3_nt: TGTGCCAGCAGTTTTACAGGTCACAATCAGCCCCAGCATTTT; j_call: TRBJ1-5; clone_size: NA; d_call: NA; v_call: TRBV27
cdr3_aa: CAIKRGQVNTEAFF; cdr3_nt: TGTGCCATCAAGAGGGGACAGGTGAACACTGAAGCTTTCTTT; j_call: TRBJ1-1; clone_size: NA; d_call: TRBD1; v_call: TRBV10-3
cdr3_aa: CASSPGADPSYEQYF; cdr3_nt: TGTGCCAGCTCCCCGGGGGCGGACCCTTCCTACGAGCAGTACTTC; j_call: TRBJ2-7; clone_size: NA; d_call: NA; v_call: TRBV18
cdr3_aa: CAWSVKVGTLRGGQPQHF; cdr3_nt: TGTGCCTGGAGTGTTAAGGTGGGAACCCTGCGAGGTGGTCAGCCCCAGCATTTT; j_call: TRBJ1-5; clone_size: NA; d_call: NA; v_call: TRBV30
cdr3_aa: CASSPGTGINYGYTF; cdr3_nt: TGTGCCAGCAGCCCTGGGACAGGAATTAACTATGGCTACACCTTC; j_call: TRBJ1-2; clone_size: once; d_call: TRBD1; v_call: TRBV7-6
cdr3_aa: CSVVVSSYEQYF; cdr3_nt: TGCAGCGTTGTTGTCTCGTCCTACGAGCAGTACTTC; j_call: TRBJ2-7; clone_size: NA; d_call: NA; v_call: TRBV29-1
cdr3_aa: CASSEQGAHGYTF; cdr3_nt: TGTGCCAGTAGCGAACAGGGGGCCCACGGCTACACCTTC; j_call: TRBJ1-2; clone_size: once; d_call: TRBD1; v_call: TRBV19
cdr3_aa: CASSVSEGRGRQGGNEQFF; cdr3_nt: TGTGCCAGCAGTGTTTCAGAGGGGCGTGGGAGACAGGGGGGCAATGAGCAGTTCTTC; j_call: TRBJ2-1; clone_size: few; d_call: TRBD1; v_call: TRBV2
cdr3_aa: CASTPRGDYGYTF; cdr3_nt: TGTGCCAGTACCCCCCGAGGGGACTATGGCTACACCTTC; j_call: TRBJ1-2; clone_size: NA; d_call: NA; v_call: TRBV19
cdr3_aa: CASSPPSLDWDEQFF; cdr3_nt: TGTGCCAGCTCACCTCCCTCCTTGGACTGGGATGAGCAGTTCTTC; j_call: TRBJ2-1; clone_size: few; d_call: NA; v_call: TRBV18
cdr3_aa: CASRWTSGYNEQFF; cdr3_nt: TGTGCCAGCCGATGGACTAGCGGGTACAATGAGCAGTTCTTC; j_call: TRBJ2-1; clone_size: NA; d_call: TRBD2; v_call: TRBV6-1
cdr3_aa: CASSPSGLAGDRVRTQYF; cdr3_nt: TGTGCCAGCAGTCCCTCGGGACTAGCGGGAGACCGAGTCAGGACCCAGTACTTC; j_call: TRBJ2-5; clone_size: NA; d_call: TRBD2; v_call: TRBV28
cdr3_aa: CASSEEGVGNTEAFF; cdr3_nt: TGTGCCAGCAGTGAGGAGGGAGTCGGGAACACTGAAGCTTTCTTT; j_call: TRBJ1-1; clone_size: NA; d_call: NA; v_call: TRBV2
cdr3_aa: CASSLSGTNTEAFF; cdr3_nt: TGTGCCAGCAGCTTGTCAGGGACGAACACTGAAGCTTTCTTT; j_call: TRBJ1-1; clone_size: NA; d_call: NA; v_call: TRBV5-6
cdr3_aa: CASSSPKLAGALEQYF; cdr3_nt: TGTGCCAGCTCATCTCCGAAATTAGCGGGAGCTCTCGAGCAGTACTTC; j_call: TRBJ2-7; clone_size: NA; d_call: TRBD2; v_call: TRBV18
cdr3_aa: CASTQGGLVSDEQFF; cdr3_nt: TGTGCCAGCACTCAGGGAGGACTAGTTAGCGATGAGCAGTTCTTC; j_call: TRBJ2-1; clone_size: NA; d_call: TRBD2; v_call: TRBV9
cdr3_aa: CASSEGTGSYGYTF; cdr3_nt: TGTGCCAGCAGTGAAGGAACAGGGAGCTATGGCTACACCTTC; j_call: TRBJ1-2; clone_size: few; d_call: NA; v_call: TRBV6-1
cdr3_aa: CASRGGETYGYTF; cdr3_nt: TGCGCCAGCCGGGGAGGGGAAACCTATGGCTACACCTTC; j_call: TRBJ1-2; clone_size: once; d_call: NA; v_call: TRBV5-1
cdr3_aa: CASSESGTANNEQFF; cdr3_nt: TGTGCCAGCAGTGAATCGGGGACAGCGAACAATGAGCAGTTCTTC; j_call: TRBJ2-1; clone_size: NA; d_call: TRBD1; v_call: TRBV25-1
cdr3_aa: CASSWGTTGGYTF; cdr3_nt: TGTGCCAGCAGCTGGGGGACTACTGGAGGCTACACCTTC; j_call: TRBJ1-2; clone_size: few; d_call: NA; v_call: TRBV5-4
cdr3_aa: CASSLGSGTGAYEQYF; cdr3_nt: TGTGCCAGCAGCTTAGGTTCCGGGACAGGGGCCTACGAGCAGTACTTC; j_call: TRBJ2-7; clone_size: few; d_call: TRBD1; v_call: TRBV7-9
cdr3_aa: CASSLISSSGITDTQYF; cdr3_nt: TGTGCCAGCAGTTTAATCTCCTCTTCAGGTATCACAGATACGCAGTATTTT; j_call: TRBJ2-3; clone_size: NA; d_call: NA; v_call: TRBV27